This T cell receptor beta chain was retrieved from a study of CD8+ T cells in alopecia areata. Study details: Among treated patients, severity was scored by affected scalp area percentage.

Study-wide results and limits: Within the top 100, expanded CD8+ clones significantly decreased with tofacitinib, as did scalp clonality.

Treatment of the sample: oral pan-JAK inhibitor, 5-10 mg twice daily. Both CD4+ and CD8+ T cells were separated by sorting PBMCs. The sequencing template was cDNA reverse transcribed from extracted RNA. Data came from immunoSEQ multiplex PCR; TCRdb stores just in-frame clones and leaves some out. The table has around 300,000 clones, about 60% seen once. Germline CDR1 reads LNHDA; CDR2 reads SQIVND (reference sequence). This CDR3 comprises 15 residues. Trimming took 3 bases from V and 3 from J; bases not matched to a gene: 5. Remarks on this clone: The antigen remains undetermined.

The clonotype originates from a human donor with alopecia areata. This chain uses TRBV19 with TRBJ2-1; 7 bases are a match to TRBD1. Here the sequenced sample was CD4+ T cells sorted from blood, taken at roughly week 52, from a patient treated with tofacitinib. The CDR3 here is CASSMVRTGYNEQFF. CDR3 bases: TGTGCCAGTAGTATGGTTAGGACAGGCTACAATGAGCAGTTCTTC.